These 21 T cell receptor beta chains were all obtained from the same sample, sequenced in a study of CD8+ T cells in alopecia areata. RNA was isolated and reverse transcribed to cDNA, the sequencing template. TCRdb's table, derived via immunoSEQ multiplex PCR, lists solely in-frame clones and lacks some. Among 150,000 to 200,000 clones, approximately 70% were seen once, and the ten largest hold roughly 10%. This specimen was CD8+ T cells sorted from blood, taken at week 0. The receptors come from a human donor with alopecia areata.

This clone came up once. Other DNA sequences in this specimen translate into the identical CDR3. V and J are TRBV27 and TRBJ1-1, with no clear D. Germline CDR1 reads MNHEY; CDR2 reads SMNVEV (reference sequence). The V gene lost 6 bases and the J gene lost 4 bases, with 9 bases spanning the gap. This CDR3 spans 12 amino acids. The CDR3 region is CASSTGGTEAFF. Written as DNA, the CDR3 is TGTGCCAGCAGCACCGGAGGCACTGAAGCTTTCTTT.

This clone was picked up a small number of times. The chain has TRBV9 and TRBJ1-1, with 9 bases fitting TRBD1. V was pared by 0 bases and J by 6 bases, with 9 bases of the junction left unmatched. CDR3 size: 16 residues. Germline lookup yields CDR1 SGDLS and CDR2 YYNGEE. The CDR3 spells CASSVGGTGFAAEAFF. The CDR3 DNA reads TGTGCCAGCAGCGTAGGGGGGACAGGGTTCGCGGCTGAAGCTTTCTTT.

This rearrangement joins TRBV20-1 to TRBJ1-2; weak D call: TRBD1 (5 bases). This CDR3 contains 11 residues. Per germline, CDR1 DFQATT and CDR2 SNEGSKA (reference sequence). Trimming cost V 1 base and J 7 bases, with 7 bases left between them. CDR3 amino acids: CSARVTGGYTF. The CDR3 coding sequence is TGCAGTGCTAGAGTCACAGGTGGCTACACCTTC.

The V and J genes are TRBV9 and TRBJ1-1, with a weak D call TRBD1 (6 bases). V dropped 0 bases and J dropped 6 bases, with 9 bases sitting between them. The V gene's germline CDR1 is SGDLS and CDR2 YYNGEE. The CDR3 length is 13 residues. CDR3 in amino acids: CASSVVGHPEAFF. The CDR3 nucleotides read TGTGCCAGCAGCGTAGTGGGACACCCTGAAGCTTTCTTT.

V and J are TRBV4-1 and TRBJ1-5, with D hard to call. CDR3 length equals 15 residues. From germline, CDR1 is MGHRA and CDR2 YSYEKL. V lost 0 bases and J 5 bases, leaving 11 bases between the germline ends. DNA of the CDR3: TGCGCCAGCAGCCAAGAGCGGGCAGGAGATCAGCCCCAGCATTTT. This sequence encodes CASSQERAGDQPQHF.

This chain links TRBV29-1 with TRBJ2-1, with 7 bases matching TRBD1. J was trimmed by 4 bases and V by 4 bases; bases with no gene match: 7. CDR3 length equals 14 residues. Germline lookup yields CDR1 SQVTM and CDR2 ANQGSEA. The CDR3 region has the DNA TGCAGCGTTGCCGGGACAGTGACATACAATGAGCAGTTCTTC. This codes for CSVAGTVTYNEQFF.

This clone was counted only a few times. CDR3 residues: CASSLGTGLSNQPQHF. The CDR3 DNA follows: TGCGCCAGCAGCTTGGGGACAGGGCTTAGCAATCAGCCCCAGCATTTT. V usage is TRBV5-1 and J usage is TRBJ1-5; 8 bases map to TRBD1. From germline, CDR1 is SGHRS and CDR2 YFSETQ. Losses at the gene ends were 0 bases for V and 0 bases for J; bases not matched to a gene: 2. The CDR3 runs 16 residues.

This clone was found a few times. This chain connects TRBV7-9 to TRBJ2-1; D call uncertain. CDR3 length equals 13 residues. Germline loops: CDR1 SEHNR, CDR2 FQNEAQ (reference sequence). V was clipped by 4 bases and J by 5 bases, with 9 bases between them. The CDR3 DNA follows: TGTGCCAGCAGCTCGCCCTTACACAATGAGCAGTTCTTC. Its translation is CASSSPLHNEQFF.

The rearrangement links TRBV7-9 to TRBJ1-1; 9 bases align to TRBD1. The CDR3 consists of 14 residues. CDR1 is SEHNR, CDR2 FQNEAQ, per germline (reference sequence). J was trimmed by 5 bases and V by 6 bases; bases with no gene match: 7. The CDR3 loop is CASSFTGGRTEAFF. For the CDR3, the DNA is TGTGCCAGCAGTTTTACAGGGGGCCGTACTGAAGCTTTCTTT.

This chain joins TRBV7-9 and TRBJ2-3; 9 bases are a match to TRBD2. The V gene end was trimmed by 1 base and the J gene end by 11 bases; junction bases not matched to a gene: 1. The CDR3 is 12 amino acids. The germline V gene has CDR1 SEHNR and CDR2 FQNEAQ (reference sequence). The CDR3 loop reads CASSLDSGGQYF. In DNA form, the CDR3 reads TGTGCCAGCAGCTTAGATAGCGGGGGGCAGTATTTT.

J is TRBJ2-3 and V is TRBV23-1; perhaps TRBD2 as D (6 bases). Being an ORF, TRBV23-1 has a function that is uncertain. The CDR3 loop spans 17 amino acids. Trimming took 0 bases from V and 2 from J, leaving 15 bases between them. The CDR3 coding sequence is TGCGCCAGCAGTCAATCTATTCCTGGGGGGTTCACAGATACGCAGTATTTT. Amino acid sequence: CASSQSIPGGFTDTQYF.

The chain uses TRBV6-6 and TRBJ2-7; D could derive from TRBD1 or TRBD2 (5 bases each). V lost 5 bases, J lost 4 bases, and 12 bases lay in between. The V gene's germline CDR1 is MNHNY and CDR2 SVGAGI (reference sequence). This CDR3 contains 13 residues. The CDR3 here is CASSLAWGYEQYF. The CDR3, as DNA: TGTGCCAGCAGTCTAGCCTGGGGGTACGAGCAGTACTTC.

This rearrangement joins TRBV27 to TRBJ1-6; D gene ambiguous. The CDR3 totals 15 residues. Germline V gene lookup returns CDR1 MNHEY and CDR2 SMNVEV (reference sequence). V was trimmed by 2 bases and J by 4 bases, leaving 9 bases between them. CDR3 sequence (DNA): TGTGCCAGCAGTTTAGGGTCACCATATAATTCACCCCTCCACTTT. Its protein is CASSLGSPYNSPLHF.

The chain combines TRBV29-1 with TRBJ1-2, with 7 bases that match TRBD1. The CDR3 is 13 amino acids. Trimming removed 5 bases from V and 6 bases from J; junction bases left unmatched: 9. Germline V gene data show CDR1 as SQVTM and CDR2 as ANQGSEA. CDR3 sequence: CSVPSGGGDGYTF. The DNA of the CDR3 is TGCAGCGTTCCATCAGGGGGAGGGGATGGCTACACCTTC.

CDR3 coding DNA: TGTGCCAGCAGTTACTCGCCGGCCGGGTACTACACCTTC. Amino acids: CASSYSPAGYYTF. This chain connects TRBV6-5 to TRBJ1-2; D is undetermined. CDR1 is MNHEY and CDR2 is SVGAGI in the germline V gene. The CDR3 contains 13 residues. The V end was cut by 0 bases, the J end by 10 bases, with 12 bases between.

This clone was observed a single time. The rearrangement links TRBV27 to TRBJ1-1, with 8 bases lining up with TRBD1. From germline, CDR1 is MNHEY and CDR2 SMNVEV (reference sequence). The length of the CDR3 is 12 residues. Trimming cost V 6 bases and J 10 bases; bases outside gene matches: 7. The CDR3 region has the DNA TGTGCCAGCAGCCCGACAGGGGCGCGAGCTTTCTTT. It yields the protein CASSPTGARAFF.

The chain employs TRBV12-5 and TRBJ2-4; D is perhaps TRBD2 (5 bases). The CDR3 length is 14 residues. Trimming removed 2 bases from V and 6 bases from J, with 11 bases in between. Germline V gene data show CDR1 as LGHNT and CDR2 as FRNRAP. CDR3 sequence reads: CASGLQDRGNIQYF. The CDR3 region has the DNA TGTGCTAGTGGTTTGCAGGACCGGGGAAACATTCAGTACTTC.

The chain is built from TRBV6-1 and TRBJ2-7; D call uncertain. Trimming removed 5 bases at V and 2 bases at J, with 16 bases between. This CDR3 region has 15 residues. The germline gives CDR1 MNHNS, CDR2 SASEGT. For the CDR3, the DNA is TGTGCCAGCAGTTCAACGGGCGGTGTCCCCTACGAGCAGTACTTC. It is translated as CASSSTGGVPYEQYF.

The genes are TRBV5-6 and TRBJ1-1; D uncertain. Germline CDR1 SGHDT, CDR2 YYEEEE. The CDR3 runs to 12 residues. V lost 2 bases to trimming and J lost 11 bases, with 13 bases between them. Here the CDR3 DNA reads TGTGCCAGCAGCTTAGGGTCGGGAACGGCTTTCTTT. Translating gives CASSLGSGTAFF.

This clone appeared a few times. This chain links TRBV7-9 with TRBJ2-7, with a weak D call TRBD1 (6 bases). This CDR3 has 15 residues. V was trimmed by 5 bases and J by 2 bases, leaving 16 bases between them. From germline, CDR1 is SEHNR and CDR2 FQNEAQ (reference sequence). The CDR3 bases are TGTGCCAGCAGCCCCTCCCAGGGGCTTACCTACGAGCAGTACTTC. Translation: CASSPSQGLTYEQYF.

This clone was observed once. The rearrangement uses TRBV2 and TRBJ2-7; possibly TRBD1 or TRBD2 for D (5 bases each). Trimming took off 3 bases at V and 3 bases at J, with 18 bases between the two ends. Germline lookup yields CDR1 SNHLY and CDR2 FYNNEI. The CDR3 runs to 16 residues. The CDR3 region is CASSDSGAETYYEQYF. CDR3 in DNA: TGTGCCAGCAGTGATTCCGGGGCAGAGACATACTACGAGCAGTACTTC. Supplemented by reference TRBV2 and TRBJ2-7, the full variable domain reads EPEVTQTPSHQVTQMGQEVILRCVPISNHLYFYWYRQILGQKVEFLVSFYNNEISEKSEIFDDQFSVERPDGSNFTLKIRSTKLEDSAMYFCASSDSGAETYYEQYFGPGTRLTVT.